A selection of T cell receptor beta chains follows, all from one sample in a study of shared clonotypes between healthy human individuals. This table comes from immunoSEQ multiplex PCR, and its TCRdb copy is limited to in-frame clones, with some not included. Of about 92,000 clones in the sample, around 47% were seen once. Material for sequencing was PBMCs. The receptors shown here come from a woman aged 40 to 49 in good health. Some clones in this sample may be carry-over from other donors' samples. The CDR3 runs from the conserved cysteine through the conserved F or W. A D gene is named only where the DNA matches it firmly. Size is omitted from some rows. Given values are once, few, many or a class for expanded clones.

V gene: TRBV5-4
J gene: TRBJ2-7
clone size: -
D gene: TRBD1
CDR3 length: 15
CDR3 DNA: TGTGCCAGCAGTTCACCCCGGGACAGGGGCTCCGGAAAGTACTTC
CDR3 protein: CASSSPRDRGSGKYF

V gene: TRBV15
J gene: TRBJ2-3
clone size: -
D gene: -
CDR3 length: 16
CDR3 DNA: TGTGCCACCAGCAGAGATCAGGTGACCTCCACAGATACGCAGTATTTT
CDR3 protein: CATSRDQVTSTDTQYF

V gene: TRBV30
J gene: TRBJ2-7
clone size: few
D gene: -
CDR3 length: 14
CDR3 DNA: TGTGCCTGGAGGCCGACAGGTTTCTCCTACGAGCAGTACTTC
CDR3 protein: CAWRPTGFSYEQYF

V gene: TRBV9
J gene: TRBJ2-1
clone size: -
D gene: TRBD2
CDR3 length: 13
CDR3 DNA: TGTGCCAGCAGCGTTGCGGGGGACAATGAGCAGTTCTTC
CDR3 protein: CASSVAGDNEQFF

V gene: TRBV9
J gene: TRBJ2-7
clone size: many
D gene: TRBD1
CDR3 length: 14
CDR3 DNA: TGTGCCAGCAGCGCGGGACAGGCCTCCTACGAGCAGTACTTC
CDR3 protein: CASSAGQASYEQYF

V gene: TRBV9
J gene: TRBJ2-3
clone size: many
D gene: TRBD2
CDR3 length: 15
CDR3 DNA: TGTGCCAGCAGCGTCACTAGCGTCGGGCCAGATACGCAGTATTTT
CDR3 protein: CASSVTSVGPDTQYF

V gene: TRBV15
J gene: TRBJ2-7
clone size: -
D gene: TRBD2
CDR3 length: 17
CDR3 DNA: TGTGCCACCAGCAGCCAACAACGCGGGAGACCATACTACGAGCAGTACTTC
CDR3 protein: CATSSQQRGRPYYEQYF

V gene: TRBV6-5
J gene: TRBJ2-3
clone size: many
D gene: -
CDR3 length: 12
CDR3 DNA: TGTGCCATCCGGACCCCCATGGATACGCAGTATTTT
CDR3 protein: CAIRTPMDTQYF

V gene: TRBV28
J gene: TRBJ2-6
clone size: once
D gene: -
CDR3 length: 15
CDR3 DNA: TGTGCCAGCAGTTTAGCGGGGTCTGGGGCCAACGTCCTGACTTTC
CDR3 protein: CASSLAGSGANVLTF

V gene: TRBV27
J gene: TRBJ1-5
clone size: many
D gene: -
CDR3 length: 15
CDR3 DNA: TGTGCCAGCAGTTTTTCCTCGACAGGAAGGCAGCCCCAGCATTTT
CDR3 protein: CASSFSSTGRQPQHF

V gene: TRBV19
J gene: TRBJ2-5
clone size: -
D gene: -
CDR3 length: 13
CDR3 DNA: TGTGCCAGTAGTATAGGCAGTTGGGAGACCCAGTACTTC
CDR3 protein: CASSIGSWETQYF

V gene: TRBV28
J gene: TRBJ2-1
clone size: -
D gene: -
CDR3 length: 15
CDR3 DNA: TGTGCCAGCAGTCTAACGGGAGTTTGGTACAATGAGCAGTTCTTC
CDR3 protein: CASSLTGVWYNEQFF

V gene: TRBV28
J gene: TRBJ1-6
clone size: few
D gene: TRBD1
CDR3 length: 14
CDR3 DNA: TGTGCCAGCAGTTCCACAGGGGAGAATTCACCCCTCCACTTT
CDR3 protein: CASSSTGENSPLHF

V gene: TRBV7-9
J gene: TRBJ2-7
clone size: many
D gene: -
CDR3 length: 13
CDR3 DNA: TGTGCCAGCAGCTTAGCGGGAGTTTACGAGCAGTACTTC
CDR3 protein: CASSLAGVYEQYF

V gene: TRBV7-8
J gene: TRBJ2-5
clone size: many
D gene: TRBD2
CDR3 length: 14
CDR3 DNA: TGTGCCAGCAGCTTAGAACGGCGGGAGGGTCCCCAGTACTTC
CDR3 protein: CASSLERREGPQYF

V gene: TRBV30
J gene: TRBJ2-7
clone size: -
D gene: -
CDR3 length: 12
CDR3 DNA: TGTGCCTGGGCCAGGGGCGAGGGCGAGCAGTACTTC
CDR3 protein: CAWARGEGEQYF

V gene: TRBV29-1
J gene: TRBJ1-2
clone size: many
D gene: -
CDR3 length: 14
CDR3 DNA: TGCAGCGTTGAGGATGAGGGGAATAACTATGGCTACACCTTC
CDR3 protein: CSVEDEGNNYGYTF

V gene: TRBV18
J gene: TRBJ1-5
clone size: -
D gene: -
CDR3 length: 14
CDR3 DNA: TGTGCCAGCTCACAGGGCAATAGCAATCAGCCCCAGCATTTT
CDR3 protein: CASSQGNSNQPQHF

V gene: TRBV11-1
J gene: TRBJ2-7
clone size: -
D gene: -
CDR3 length: 13
CDR3 DNA: TGTGCCAGCAGCTGGGAGGTATCCTACGAGCAGTACTTC
CDR3 protein: CASSWEVSYEQYF

V gene: TRBV6-6
J gene: TRBJ1-4
clone size: many
D gene: TRBD1
CDR3 length: 15
CDR3 DNA: TGTGCCAGCAGTTCTGACAGGGGCGGAGGCGAAAAACTGTTTTTT
CDR3 protein: CASSSDRGGGEKLFF

V gene: TRBV7-2
J gene: TRBJ2-5
clone size: -
D gene: -
CDR3 length: 14
CDR3 DNA: TGTGCCAGCAGCTTAAGGACGGCTAGAGAGACCCAGTACTTC
CDR3 protein: CASSLRTARETQYF

V gene: TRBV9
J gene: TRBJ2-1
clone size: -
D gene: TRBD2
CDR3 length: 16
CDR3 DNA: TGTGCCAGCAGCCCGGATGGGACTAGCGGGAGTTTTGAGCAGTTCTTC
CDR3 protein: CASSPDGTSGSFEQFF

V gene: TRBV20-1
J gene: TRBJ2-1
clone size: -
D gene: -
CDR3 length: 11
CDR3 DNA: TGCAGTGCTAGCGATTACAATGAGCAGTTCTTC
CDR3 protein: CSASDYNEQFF

V gene: TRBV7-9
J gene: TRBJ1-2
clone size: -
D gene: TRBD1
CDR3 length: 14
CDR3 DNA: TGTGCCAGCAGCTTCGAAGACAGGGGTCAAGGCCACACCTTC
CDR3 protein: CASSFEDRGQGHTF

V gene: TRBV11-3
J gene: TRBJ2-1
clone size: few
D gene: -
CDR3 length: 13
CDR3 DNA: TGTGCCAGCAGCTCAATACAGGGCAATGAGCAGTTCTTC
CDR3 protein: CASSSIQGNEQFF

V gene: TRBV6-5
J gene: TRBJ1-4
clone size: many
D gene: TRBD1
CDR3 length: 14
CDR3 DNA: TGTGCCAGCAGCATCGGACAGGGAGCGGAAAAACTGTTTTTT
CDR3 protein: CASSIGQGAEKLFF

V gene: TRBV19
J gene: TRBJ2-1
clone size: many
D gene: TRBD1
CDR3 length: 16
CDR3 DNA: TGTGCCAGTAGTATCCCAGGGACAGGGTATTACAATGAGCAGTTCTTC
CDR3 protein: CASSIPGTGYYNEQFF